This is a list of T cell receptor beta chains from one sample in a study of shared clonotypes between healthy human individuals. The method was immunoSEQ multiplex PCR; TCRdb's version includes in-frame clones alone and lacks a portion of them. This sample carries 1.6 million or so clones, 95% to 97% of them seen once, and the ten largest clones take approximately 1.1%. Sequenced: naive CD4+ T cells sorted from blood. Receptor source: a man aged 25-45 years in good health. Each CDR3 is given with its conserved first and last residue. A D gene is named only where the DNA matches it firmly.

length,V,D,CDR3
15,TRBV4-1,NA,CASSQAGRGTGEQFF
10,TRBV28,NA,CASNGGKLFF
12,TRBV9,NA,CASGVGSNEQFF
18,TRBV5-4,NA,CASSLDPPGAVSNYGYTF
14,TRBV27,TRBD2,CASSSAGGIDTQYF
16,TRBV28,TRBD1,CASSLGQGWLGTEAFF
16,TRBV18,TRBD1,CASSADRATLSYEQYF
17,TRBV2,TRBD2,CASSVRASGRDTYTQYF
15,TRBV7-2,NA,CASSFPGRSNYGYTF
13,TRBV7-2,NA,CASSPTGAREQYF
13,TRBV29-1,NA,CSVDRHQNTEAFF
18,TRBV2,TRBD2,CASSTKGLAGGNTGELFF
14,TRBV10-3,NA,CAISELAGRDEQFF
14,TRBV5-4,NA,CASSLGRDYNEQFF
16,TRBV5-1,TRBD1,CASSVQTGGFSYEQYF
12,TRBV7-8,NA,CASSLNFNEQFF
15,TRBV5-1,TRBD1,CASSSGQGPNEKLFF
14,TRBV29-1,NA,CSVGSTVAGNTIYF
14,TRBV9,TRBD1,CASSVGQMGNTIYF
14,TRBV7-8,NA,CASSSYRATGELFF
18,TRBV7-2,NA,CASSPRTAHRPRTDTQYF
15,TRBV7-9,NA,CASSFPGPRYTEAFF
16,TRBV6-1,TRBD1,CASSEGQPRLNQPQHF
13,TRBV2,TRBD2,CASNPSGLYEQYF
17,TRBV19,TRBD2,CASSRRTGGRASDTQYF
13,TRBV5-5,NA,CASSPPGSDGYTF
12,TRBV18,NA,CASSPLGDTQYF
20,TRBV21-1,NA,CASSKLSLCAGRKGNTEAFF